This TCR beta chain was identified in a study of shared clonotypes between healthy human individuals. Clones were sequenced by immunoSEQ multiplex PCR, and TCRdb holds only the in-frame ones, with some missing. Of about 530,000 clones in the sample, roughly 95% are singletons; the top ten hold roughly 0.06%. Both subsets, CD45RA+ naive and CD45RA-negative memory, were split from the CD4+ cells. Trimming stripped 4 bases from V and 1 base from J, with 7 bases between. This CDR3 has 13 residues. Germline V gene sequence: CDR1 MDHEN, CDR2 SYDVKM. General study results and limits: Unshared clonotypes carried lower generation probabilities than those common to all four donors.

Worth noting for this clone: Antigen: not known.

This receptor was taken from a woman between 25 and 40 years old in good health. The genes are TRBV28 and TRBJ2-5, with D unclear. The sequencing input was naive CD4+ T cells sorted from blood. As for subset: CD45RA+ positively selected. The CDR3 sequence: CASSSPPQETQYF. The CDR3 nucleotides are TGTGCCAGCAGTTCCCCCCCCCAAGAGACCCAGTACTTC.